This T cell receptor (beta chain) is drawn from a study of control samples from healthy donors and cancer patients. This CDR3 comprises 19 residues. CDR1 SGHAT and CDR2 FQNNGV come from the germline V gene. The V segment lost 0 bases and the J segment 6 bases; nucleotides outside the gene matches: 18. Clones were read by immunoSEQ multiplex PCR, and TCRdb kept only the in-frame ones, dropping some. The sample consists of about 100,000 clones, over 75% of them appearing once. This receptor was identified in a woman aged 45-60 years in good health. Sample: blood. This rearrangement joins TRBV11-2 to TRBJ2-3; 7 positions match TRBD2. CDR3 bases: TGTGCCAGCAGCTTAGACCTCCTACTAGCGACAGCCCGCGCGGATACGCAGTATTTT. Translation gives CASSLDLLLATARADTQYF.